Presented here are 13 T cell receptor beta chains from one specimen sequenced in a study of cytomegalovirus exposure and HLA in healthy donors. In the PCR, 60 Vbeta and 13 Jbeta primers were used. Some clones are missing from TCRdb's copy, which holds only in-frame ones; the method was immunoSEQ multiplex PCR. The table has a few hundred thousand clones, roughly 80% seen once. The specimen sequenced was PBMCs. Receptors originate from a man under 40 in good health and CMV-seronegative.

CDR3 nucleotides: TGTGCCAGTAGTTCGACAGGGGGGATAACTGGAAACACCATATATTTT. Its protein is CASSSTGGITGNTIYF. The V gene is TRBV19, the J gene TRBJ1-3; TRBD1 agrees at 9 bases. The CDR3 is made up of 16 amino acids. Losses at the gene ends were 5 bases for V and 2 bases for J; bases not matched to a gene: 7. CDR1 is LNHDA and CDR2 is SQIVND in the germline V gene (reference sequence).

In its sample, this clone was seen a few times. CDR3: CATSRGAARHSPLHF. The CDR3 coding sequence is TGTGCCACCAGCAGAGGTGCAGCCAGGCATTCACCCCTCCACTTT. V and J are TRBV15 and TRBJ1-6; D gene uncertain. CDR1 and CDR2 from the germline V gene are LNHNV and YYDKDF (reference sequence). The CDR3 totals 15 residues. V gave up 1 base and J gave up 8 bases, with 12 bases separating them.

The chain has TRBV5-6 and TRBJ2-7; 9 bases fit TRBD1. Germline V gives CDR1 SGHDT, CDR2 YYEEEE. The CDR3 extends over 15 amino acids. Losses at the gene ends were 4 bases for V and 0 bases for J; bases not matched to a gene: 5. CDR3 bases: TGTGCCAGCAGCCCCGGGACAGGGACCTCCTACGAGCAGTACTTC. This gives the protein CASSPGTGTSYEQYF.

V is TRBV7-2 and J is TRBJ1-2; tentatively, D is TRBD1 (6 bases). CDR1 is SGHTA and CDR2 is FQGNSA in the germline V gene. The V end lost 3 bases, the J end lost 2 bases, and 10 bases lay between the germline ends. The CDR3 spans 14 residues. CDR3 sequence reads: CASSFQGTNYGYTF. For the CDR3, the DNA is TGTGCCAGCAGCTTTCAGGGGACAAACTATGGCTACACCTTC.

V and J are TRBV6-1 and TRBJ1-1; D gene uncertain. This CDR3 has 13 residues. Germline V CDR1 and CDR2: MNHNS, SASEGT. Deletions cut 2 bases from V and 1 base from J, with 5 bases between. This CDR3 reads CASSEIQNTEAFF. DNA for the CDR3: TGTGCCAGCAGTGAAATACAGAACACTGAAGCTTTCTTT.

The genes are TRBV5-1 and TRBJ1-2; a weak D match, TRBD1 (5 bases). This CDR3 spans 14 amino acids. V was clipped by 0 bases and J by 8 bases, with 14 bases between them. Germline V lookup: CDR1 SGHRS, CDR2 YFSETQ. The CDR3 DNA is TGCGCCAGCAGCTTGGCTTTGGGGACTGCCGGCTACACCTTC. It is translated as CASSLALGTAGYTF.

The rearrangement joins TRBV13 to TRBJ2-3; D is perhaps TRBD2 (6 bases). Germline CDR1 is PRHDT and CDR2 is FYEKMQ (reference sequence). Trimming removed 5 bases at V and 4 bases at J, with 19 bases between. There are 16 residues in the CDR3. The CDR3 reads CASSPRRDWASDTQYF. In nucleotides, the CDR3 is TGTGCCAGCAGCCCGAGGAGGGACTGGGCCTCAGATACGCAGTATTTT.

The chain has TRBV6-1 and TRBJ1-4; TRBD1 agrees at 9 bases. Germline V lookup: CDR1 MNHNS, CDR2 SASEGT. V shed 2 bases and J 8 bases; nucleotides not matched to a gene: 3. The CDR3 is 14 amino acids. The CDR3 region has the DNA TGTGCCAGCAGTGAATATGGGACAGGGGAAAAACTGTTTTTT. This sequence encodes CASSEYGTGEKLFF.

The rearrangement joins TRBV15 to TRBJ1-1; no firm D call. CDR1 is LNHNV, CDR2 YYDKDF, per germline (reference sequence). V was clipped by 0 bases and J by 14 bases, with 22 bases between them. The CDR3 totals 15 residues. CDR3 loop: CATSRDRNVGRVPFF. The CDR3 DNA follows: TGTGCCACCAGCAGAGATCGAAATGTAGGGAGGGTGCCCTTCTTT.

This clone has only one observation. The chain couples TRBV28 to TRBJ1-2, with 7 bases matching TRBD1. The CDR3 contains 12 residues. CDR1 MDHEN and CDR2 SYDVKM come from the germline V gene. J was trimmed by 5 bases and V by 8 bases; bases with no gene match: 5. CDR3 DNA sequence: TGTGCCAGCGAGACAGGGTTTTATGGCTACACCTTC. Translated, it gives CASETGFYGYTF.

The chain links TRBV4-1 to TRBJ2-3, with 12 bases identical to TRBD2. The CDR3 loop spans 17 amino acids. CDR1 and CDR2 from the germline V gene are MGHRA and YSYEKL. Germline trimming cut 0 bases from V and 2 bases from J; bases unmatched to any gene: 3. Written as DNA, the CDR3 is TGCGCCAGCAGCCAAGATTGGACTAGCGGGGCCACAGATACGCAGTATTTT. Its translation: CASSQDWTSGATDTQYF.

The chain couples TRBV6-5 to TRBJ2-7; the D is unclear. V lost 3 bases, J lost 2 bases, and 11 bases lay in between. The CDR3 runs to 14 residues. Germline loops: CDR1 MNHEY, CDR2 SVGAGI. CDR3: CASSYFGETYEQYF. The CDR3 DNA reads TGTGCCAGCAGTTATTTCGGTGAGACCTACGAGCAGTACTTC.

This clone was recorded only once. This rearrangement joins TRBV4-1 to TRBJ1-4, with D possibly matching TRBD1 (5 bases). The V and J ends lost 1 base and 1 base respectively, with 10 bases between them. Looked up from germline, CDR1 is MGHRA and CDR2 is YSYEKL. The CDR3 sequence is 16 residues long. The CDR3 DNA reads TGCGCCAGCAGCCAAGGCCTGGGGCTAACTAATGAAAAACTGTTTTTT. Protein sequence: CASSQGLGLTNEKLFF.